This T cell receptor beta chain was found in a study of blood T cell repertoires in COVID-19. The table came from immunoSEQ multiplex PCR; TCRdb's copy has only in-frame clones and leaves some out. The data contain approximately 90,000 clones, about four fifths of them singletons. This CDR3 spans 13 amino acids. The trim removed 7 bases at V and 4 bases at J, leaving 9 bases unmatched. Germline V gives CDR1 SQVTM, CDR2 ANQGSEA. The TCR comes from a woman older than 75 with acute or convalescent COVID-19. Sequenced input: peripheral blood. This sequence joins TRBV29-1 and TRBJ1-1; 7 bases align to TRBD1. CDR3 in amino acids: CSGNDRVGTEAFF. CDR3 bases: TGCAGCGGGAACGACAGGGTTGGCACTGAAGCTTTCTTT. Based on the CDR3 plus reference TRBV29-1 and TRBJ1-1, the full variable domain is SAVISQKPSRDICQRGTSLTIQCQVDSQVTMMFWYRQQPGQSLTLIATANQGSEATYESGFVIDKFPISRPNLTFSTLTVSNMSPEDSSIYLCSGNDRVGTEAFFGQGTRLTVV.